A selection of T cell receptor beta chains follows, all from one sample in a study of follicular helper T cells after annual influenza vaccination. Sequencing used immunoSEQ multiplex PCR; TCRdb keeps in-frame clones, though not all of them. The table records over 14,000 clones, 84% of them present only once. Sequenced material: CXCR5- memory CD4+ T cells sorted from blood, taken on the day of influenza vaccination. These receptors were collected from an adult who received the influenza vaccine. CDR3s include the opening cysteine and the closing phenylalanine or tryptophan. The D gene is left open where the match is weak. For some rows the clone size is stated as once, few or many, or as a class when expanded; others skip it.

d_call: NA; clone_size: NA; v_call: TRBV19; j_call: TRBJ2-3; cdr3_nt: TGTGCCAGTAGTGGGGACAAGACAGATACGCAGTATTTT; cdr3_aa: CASSGDKTDTQYF
d_call: NA; clone_size: NA; v_call: TRBV21-1; j_call: TRBJ1-2; cdr3_nt: TGTGCCAGCAGCAACGCCACTTTTTGGGGACAGGGACCCCTCTTCTGTGGCTACACCTTC; cdr3_aa: CASSNATFWGQGPLFCGYTF
d_call: NA; clone_size: NA; v_call: TRBV7-2; j_call: TRBJ1-3; cdr3_nt: TGTGCCAGCAAAAGTATTATGGGTGCTGGAAACACCATATATTTT; cdr3_aa: CASKSIMGAGNTIYF
d_call: NA; clone_size: NA; v_call: TRBV2; j_call: TRBJ2-3; cdr3_nt: TGTGCCAGCATTCGACAGTTTAGCACAGATACGCAGTATTTT; cdr3_aa: CASIRQFSTDTQYF
d_call: NA; clone_size: NA; v_call: TRBV18; j_call: TRBJ1-1; cdr3_nt: TGTGCCAGCTCAGATAGACAGACCAACACTGAAGCTTTCTTT; cdr3_aa: CASSDRQTNTEAFF
d_call: NA; clone_size: NA; v_call: TRBV5-1; j_call: TRBJ2-2; cdr3_nt: TGCGCCAGCAGCTCGCTGACTACGTCGAACACCGGGGAGCTGTTTTTT; cdr3_aa: CASSSLTTSNTGELFF
d_call: NA; clone_size: NA; v_call: TRBV9; j_call: TRBJ2-3; cdr3_nt: TGTGCCAGCAGCGTAAGAGGGGTTAACACAGATACGCAGTATTTT; cdr3_aa: CASSVRGVNTDTQYF
d_call: TRBD2; clone_size: NA; v_call: TRBV28; j_call: TRBJ2-7; cdr3_nt: TGTGCCAGCGGCGGCGGGGGGCACTACGAGCAGTACTTC; cdr3_aa: CASGGGGHYEQYF
d_call: NA; clone_size: NA; v_call: TRBV4-3; j_call: TRBJ2-2; cdr3_nt: TGCGCCAGCAGCCGGCAAGCCGAGGGGACCTACGGGGAGCTGTTTTTT; cdr3_aa: CASSRQAEGTYGELFF
d_call: NA; clone_size: NA; v_call: TRBV18; j_call: TRBJ1-1; cdr3_nt: TGTGCCAGCTCACCACAGGGGCTAGGGGTGGGGAACACTGAAGCTTTCTTT; cdr3_aa: CASSPQGLGVGNTEAFF
d_call: NA; clone_size: NA; v_call: TRBV28; j_call: TRBJ1-2; cdr3_nt: TGTGCCAGCAGTTTAACAGGGAACTATGGCTACACCTTC; cdr3_aa: CASSLTGNYGYTF
d_call: NA; clone_size: NA; v_call: TRBV9; j_call: TRBJ2-5; cdr3_nt: TGTGCCAGCAGCGTACACGGACAAGAGACCCAGTACTTC; cdr3_aa: CASSVHGQETQYF
d_call: NA; clone_size: NA; v_call: TRBV6-5; j_call: TRBJ2-3; cdr3_nt: TGTGCCCCGAGGGGAGACACAGATACGCAGTATTTT; cdr3_aa: CAPRGDTDTQYF
d_call: TRBD1; clone_size: NA; v_call: TRBV5-1; j_call: TRBJ2-7; cdr3_nt: TGCGCCAGCAGCCAGGACAGGGGAAGGGAGCAGTACTTC; cdr3_aa: CASSQDRGREQYF
d_call: TRBD2; clone_size: once; v_call: TRBV18; j_call: TRBJ2-1; cdr3_nt: TGTGCCAGCTCACCACCGGGACTACCCCTCCTCGGTGAGCAGTTCTTC; cdr3_aa: CASSPPGLPLLGEQFF
d_call: TRBD1; clone_size: NA; v_call: TRBV5-1; j_call: TRBJ1-5; cdr3_nt: TGCGCCAGCAGCCCAGGGGGCCAGGATTATCAGCCCCAGCATTTT; cdr3_aa: CASSPGGQDYQPQHF
d_call: NA; clone_size: NA; v_call: TRBV6-5; j_call: TRBJ1-2; cdr3_nt: TGTGCCAGCAGTTATAGCCGGGAGAGGTATGGCTACACCTTC; cdr3_aa: CASSYSRERYGYTF
d_call: NA; clone_size: NA; v_call: TRBV30; j_call: TRBJ1-2; cdr3_nt: TGTGCCTGGAGTGCCGGACCCTTGACAGGCTACACCTTC; cdr3_aa: CAWSAGPLTGYTF
d_call: TRBD1; clone_size: NA; v_call: TRBV14; j_call: TRBJ1-1; cdr3_nt: TGTGCCAGCAGCCAACCCGGACAGGGGGCCTTTACGGCGGACACTGAAGCTTTCTTT; cdr3_aa: CASSQPGQGAFTADTEAFF
d_call: TRBD1; clone_size: NA; v_call: TRBV6-5; j_call: TRBJ2-7; cdr3_nt: TGTGCCAGCAGTTACTCGACACAGGGGAACTACGAGCAGTACTTC; cdr3_aa: CASSYSTQGNYEQYF
d_call: TRBD1; clone_size: NA; v_call: TRBV6-5; j_call: TRBJ1-4; cdr3_nt: TGTGCCAGCGCGGGGTTCGGGACAGGGGTTGAAAAACTGTTTTTT; cdr3_aa: CASAGFGTGVEKLFF
d_call: TRBD1; clone_size: NA; v_call: TRBV7-9; j_call: TRBJ1-2; cdr3_nt: TGTGCCAGCAGCAAGGGACAGCCGGGGGGCTACACCTTC; cdr3_aa: CASSKGQPGGYTF
d_call: NA; clone_size: NA; v_call: TRBV6-1; j_call: TRBJ1-2; cdr3_nt: TGTGCCAGCACCGACGGAGTTGGGTATGGCTACACCTTC; cdr3_aa: CASTDGVGYGYTF
d_call: NA; clone_size: NA; v_call: TRBV7-8; j_call: TRBJ2-7; cdr3_nt: TGTGCCAGCAGCTTCCGGGACGGGACCTACGAGCAGTACTTC; cdr3_aa: CASSFRDGTYEQYF
d_call: NA; clone_size: NA; v_call: TRBV6-6; j_call: TRBJ1-1; cdr3_nt: TGTGCCAGCAGTTACTCGAAGGCGAACCTGAACACTGAAGCTTTCTTT; cdr3_aa: CASSYSKANLNTEAFF
d_call: NA; clone_size: few; v_call: TRBV18; j_call: TRBJ1-2; cdr3_nt: TGTGCCAGCTCACCTGGGTTAGGAGATGGCTACACCTTC; cdr3_aa: CASSPGLGDGYTF
d_call: TRBD2; clone_size: NA; v_call: TRBV7-2; j_call: TRBJ2-3; cdr3_nt: TGTGCCAGCAGCTTAGGGCTAGCGGGGAAATATACGCAGTATTTT; cdr3_aa: CASSLGLAGKYTQYF
d_call: TRBD2; clone_size: NA; v_call: TRBV27; j_call: TRBJ2-7; cdr3_nt: TGTGCCAGCAGTTGGGGCGGGGGGGCCGCTTCGGGGTACGAGCAGTACTTC; cdr3_aa: CASSWGGGAASGYEQYF
d_call: TRBD1; clone_size: NA; v_call: TRBV6-1; j_call: TRBJ2-7; cdr3_nt: TGTGCCAGCAGTGAAGTAGGGACAGGGCTTAAGCAGTACTTC; cdr3_aa: CASSEVGTGLKQYF
d_call: NA; clone_size: NA; v_call: TRBV19; j_call: TRBJ2-5; cdr3_nt: TGTGCCAGTAGTACAAGGTCAGGGGGGACACAAGAGACCCAGTACTTC; cdr3_aa: CASSTRSGGTQETQYF
d_call: NA; clone_size: NA; v_call: TRBV6-5; j_call: TRBJ1-2; cdr3_nt: TGTGCCCCCCCGTCTACAGGGAAGGACTATGGCTACACCTTC; cdr3_aa: CAPPSTGKDYGYTF
d_call: NA; clone_size: NA; v_call: TRBV4-3; j_call: TRBJ1-3; cdr3_nt: TGCGCCAGCAGCCAAGATCGACCTGAATCGGCCGGGGGAAACACCATATATTTT; cdr3_aa: CASSQDRPESAGGNTIYF
d_call: NA; clone_size: NA; v_call: TRBV4-1; j_call: TRBJ1-4; cdr3_nt: TGCGCCAGCAGCCATATAAAGGAAAAACTGTTTTTT; cdr3_aa: CASSHIKEKLFF
d_call: NA; clone_size: NA; v_call: TRBV18; j_call: TRBJ2-1; cdr3_nt: TGTGCCAGCTCTCTCGATCGGGGACAGCAGTTCTTC; cdr3_aa: CASSLDRGQQFF
d_call: NA; clone_size: NA; v_call: TRBV28; j_call: TRBJ1-5; cdr3_nt: TGTGCCAGCAGGCCCGGATTTGCAACGGGGCTTTATCAGCCCCAGCATTTT; cdr3_aa: CASRPGFATGLYQPQHF
d_call: NA; clone_size: few; v_call: TRBV5-4; j_call: TRBJ1-5; cdr3_nt: TGTGCCAGCAGCCTTGGGGGGGCCGGCAATCAGCCCCAGCATTTT; cdr3_aa: CASSLGGAGNQPQHF
d_call: NA; clone_size: NA; v_call: TRBV6-1; j_call: TRBJ1-2; cdr3_nt: TGTGCCAGCAGTGAAGGCCCCCAGAGCTATGGCTACACCTTC; cdr3_aa: CASSEGPQSYGYTF
d_call: TRBD2; clone_size: NA; v_call: TRBV4-3; j_call: TRBJ2-5; cdr3_nt: TGCGCCAGCAGCCAAGAATGGGTAGCGGGGAAACAAGAGACCCAGTACTTC; cdr3_aa: CASSQEWVAGKQETQYF
d_call: NA; clone_size: NA; v_call: TRBV30; j_call: TRBJ1-1; cdr3_nt: TGTGCCTGGAGTGTCTGGGGCGCCCCTACTGAAGCTTTCTTT; cdr3_aa: CAWSVWGAPTEAFF
d_call: NA; clone_size: NA; v_call: TRBV5-1; j_call: TRBJ2-7; cdr3_nt: TGCGCCAGCAGTGGGGTGCAGGGCCTCTACGAGCAGTACTTC; cdr3_aa: CASSGVQGLYEQYF
d_call: TRBD2; clone_size: NA; v_call: TRBV19; j_call: TRBJ2-1; cdr3_nt: TGTGCCAGGGGGACTAGCGGGGGCAATGAGCAGTTCTTC; cdr3_aa: CARGTSGGNEQFF
d_call: NA; clone_size: NA; v_call: TRBV28; j_call: TRBJ2-5; cdr3_nt: TGTGCCAGCAGTTCCCTGGAGGGACGGGCTCCCCAAGAGACCCAGTACTTC; cdr3_aa: CASSSLEGRAPQETQYF
d_call: NA; clone_size: NA; v_call: TRBV6-5; j_call: TRBJ1-2; cdr3_nt: TGTGCCAGCAGTTACCGGGGACAAGCCACATACACCTTC; cdr3_aa: CASSYRGQATYTF
d_call: NA; clone_size: NA; v_call: TRBV5-5; j_call: TRBJ1-3; cdr3_nt: TGTGCCAGCAGCTTCCGGGACACCGCCTCTGGAAACACCATATATTTT; cdr3_aa: CASSFRDTASGNTIYF
d_call: NA; clone_size: NA; v_call: TRBV27; j_call: TRBJ2-1; cdr3_nt: TGTGCCAGCAGTTTACTTAAAAACCGACTAGTCAGGTTTTACAATGAGCAGTTCTTC; cdr3_aa: CASSLLKNRLVRFYNEQFF